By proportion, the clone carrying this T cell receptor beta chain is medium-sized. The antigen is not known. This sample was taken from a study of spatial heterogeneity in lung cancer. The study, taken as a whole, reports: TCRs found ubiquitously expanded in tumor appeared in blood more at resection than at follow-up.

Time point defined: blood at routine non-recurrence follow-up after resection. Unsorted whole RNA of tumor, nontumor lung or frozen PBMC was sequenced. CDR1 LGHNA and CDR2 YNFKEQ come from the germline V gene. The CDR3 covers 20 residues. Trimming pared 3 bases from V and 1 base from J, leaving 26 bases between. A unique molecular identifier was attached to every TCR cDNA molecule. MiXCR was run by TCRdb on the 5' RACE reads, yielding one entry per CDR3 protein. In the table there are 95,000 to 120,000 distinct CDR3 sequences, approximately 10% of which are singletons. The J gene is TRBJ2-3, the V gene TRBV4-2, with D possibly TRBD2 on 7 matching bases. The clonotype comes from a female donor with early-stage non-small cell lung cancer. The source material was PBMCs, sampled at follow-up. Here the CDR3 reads CASSQTQIRIGGVGTDTQYF. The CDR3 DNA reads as TGTGCCAGCAGCCAGACCCAGATCAGAATAGGGGGGGTGGGCACAGATACGCAGTATTTT.